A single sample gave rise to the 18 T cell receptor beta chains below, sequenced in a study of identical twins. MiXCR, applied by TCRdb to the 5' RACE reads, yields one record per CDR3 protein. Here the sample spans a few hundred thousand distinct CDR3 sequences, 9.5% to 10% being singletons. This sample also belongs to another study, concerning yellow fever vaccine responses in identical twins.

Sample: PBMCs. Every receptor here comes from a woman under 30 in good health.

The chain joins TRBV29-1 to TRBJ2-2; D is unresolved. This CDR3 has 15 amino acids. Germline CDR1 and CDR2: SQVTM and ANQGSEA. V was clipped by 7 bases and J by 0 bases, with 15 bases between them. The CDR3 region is CSAMTPTSNTGELFF. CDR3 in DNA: TGCAGCGCCATGACACCTACCTCGAACACCGGGGAGCTGTTTTTT.

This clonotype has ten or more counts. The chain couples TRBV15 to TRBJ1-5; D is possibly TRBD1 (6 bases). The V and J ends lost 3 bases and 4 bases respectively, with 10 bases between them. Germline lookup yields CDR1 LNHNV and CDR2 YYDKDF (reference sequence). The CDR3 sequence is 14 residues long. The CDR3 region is CATSRAGVNQPQHF. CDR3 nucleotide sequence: TGTGCCACCAGCAGGGCAGGGGTGAATCAGCCCCAGCATTTT. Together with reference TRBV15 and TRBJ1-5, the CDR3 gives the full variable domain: DAMVIQNPRYQVTQFGKPVTLSCSQTLNHNVMYWYQQKSSQAPKLLFHYYDKDFNNEADTPDNFQSRRPNTSFCFLDIRSPGLGDTAMYLCATSRAGVNQPQHFGDGTRLSIL.

The CDR3 DNA is TGTGCCAGCAGGCCCGACAGGGGTAAGGGAACTGGGGCCAACGTCCTGACTTTC. Residues: CASRPDRGKGTGANVLTF. The chain uses TRBV27 and TRBJ2-6; the match to TRBD1 covers 8 bases. The length of the CDR3 is 18 residues. The V and J ends lost 6 bases and 2 bases, in that order; junction bases with no gene match: 12. Germline V gene sequence: CDR1 MNHEY, CDR2 SMNVEV (reference sequence).

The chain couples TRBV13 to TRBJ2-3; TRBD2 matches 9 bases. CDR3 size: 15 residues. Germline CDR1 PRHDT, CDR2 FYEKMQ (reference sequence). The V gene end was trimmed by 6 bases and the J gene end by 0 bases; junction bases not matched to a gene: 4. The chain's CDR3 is CASSVRGGSTDTQYF. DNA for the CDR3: TGTGCCAGCAGTGTGCGGGGGGGGAGCACAGATACGCAGTATTTT.

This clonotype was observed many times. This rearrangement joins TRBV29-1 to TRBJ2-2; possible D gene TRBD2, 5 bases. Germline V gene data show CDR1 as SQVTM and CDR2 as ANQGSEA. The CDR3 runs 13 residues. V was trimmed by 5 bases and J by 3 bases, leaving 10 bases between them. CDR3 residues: CSVPAEYTGELFF. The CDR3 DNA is TGCAGCGTTCCAGCGGAGTACACCGGGGAGCTGTTTTTT.

The CDR3 loop reads CASRGSGANYEQYF. The CDR3 nucleotides read TGTGCCAGCAGGGGTAGCGGAGCCAACTACGAGCAGTACTTC. J is TRBJ2-7 and V is TRBV6-2 or TRBV6-3, with D possibly being TRBD2 (6 bases). The CDR3 is 14 residues long. Trimming shortened V by 6 bases and J by 3 bases, and 15 bases separated the two germline ends. CDR1 MNHEY and CDR2 SVGEGT come from the germline V gene.

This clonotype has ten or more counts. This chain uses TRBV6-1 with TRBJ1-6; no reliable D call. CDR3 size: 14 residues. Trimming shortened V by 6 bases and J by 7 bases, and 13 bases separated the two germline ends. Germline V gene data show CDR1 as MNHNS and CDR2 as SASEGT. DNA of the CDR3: TGTGCCAGCAGCCCCAGACCTAGGAATTCACCCCTCCACTTT. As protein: CASSPRPRNSPLHF.

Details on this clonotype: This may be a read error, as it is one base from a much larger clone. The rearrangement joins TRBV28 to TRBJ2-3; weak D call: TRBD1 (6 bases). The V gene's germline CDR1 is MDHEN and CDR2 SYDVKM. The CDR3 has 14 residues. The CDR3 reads CACSSYGGIDTQYF. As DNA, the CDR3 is TGTGCCTGCAGCAGTTATGGGGGCATAGATACGCAGTATTTT.

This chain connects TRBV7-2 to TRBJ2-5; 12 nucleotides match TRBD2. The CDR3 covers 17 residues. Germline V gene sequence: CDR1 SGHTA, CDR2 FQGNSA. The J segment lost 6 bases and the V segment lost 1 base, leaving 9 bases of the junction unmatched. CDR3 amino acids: CASSLGGTSGGPQTQYF. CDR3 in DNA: TGTGCCAGCAGCTTAGGAGGAACTAGCGGGGGGCCGCAGACCCAGTACTTC.

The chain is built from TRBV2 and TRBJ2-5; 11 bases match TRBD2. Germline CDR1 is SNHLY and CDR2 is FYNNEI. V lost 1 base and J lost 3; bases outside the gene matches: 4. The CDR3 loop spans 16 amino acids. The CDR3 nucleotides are TGTGCCAGCAGTGAAGATATAGCGGGGGGGAAAGAGACCCAGTACTTC. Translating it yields CASSEDIAGGKETQYF.

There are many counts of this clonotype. This CDR3 is CASRTGRQRQVYSDEQFF. The DNA of the CDR3 is TGTGCCAGCAGAACGGGACGGCAAAGACAGGTCTATTCGGATGAGCAGTTCTTC. This rearrangement joins TRBV6-2 or TRBV6-3 to TRBJ2-1; maybe TRBD1 (6 bases). Germline loops: CDR1 MNHEY, CDR2 SVGEGT. The V gene lost 6 bases and the J gene lost 8 bases, with 29 bases spanning the gap. The CDR3 extends over 18 amino acids.

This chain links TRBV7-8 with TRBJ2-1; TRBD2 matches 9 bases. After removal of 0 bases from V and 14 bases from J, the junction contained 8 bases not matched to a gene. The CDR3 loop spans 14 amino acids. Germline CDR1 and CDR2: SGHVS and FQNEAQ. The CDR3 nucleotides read TGTGCCAGCAGCTTAGCCCTCCAGCGGGGGGATGAGTTCTTC. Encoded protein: CASSLALQRGDEFF.

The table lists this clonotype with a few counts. In nucleotides, the CDR3 is TGCAGTGCTAGAAAGGGGCAAGGGAGGACTGAAGCTTTCTTT. This translates into CSARKGQGRTEAFF. The chain is built from TRBV20-1 and TRBJ1-1; weak D call: TRBD1 (5 bases). Germline assignment: CDR1 DFQATT and CDR2 SNEGSKA (reference sequence). The CDR3 length is 14 residues. V was shortened by 2 bases and J by 5 bases, with 15 bases between the two germline ends.

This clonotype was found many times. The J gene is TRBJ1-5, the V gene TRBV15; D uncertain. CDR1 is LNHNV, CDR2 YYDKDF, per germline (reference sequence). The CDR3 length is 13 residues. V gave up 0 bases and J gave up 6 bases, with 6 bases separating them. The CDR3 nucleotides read TGTGCCACCAGCAGAGATAACGGTCAGCCCCAGCATTTT. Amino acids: CATSRDNGQPQHF.

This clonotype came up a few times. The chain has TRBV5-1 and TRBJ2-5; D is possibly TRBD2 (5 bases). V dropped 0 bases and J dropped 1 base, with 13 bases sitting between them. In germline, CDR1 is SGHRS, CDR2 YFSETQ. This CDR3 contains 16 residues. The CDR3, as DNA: TGCGCCAGCAGCTTGGGTGGGAGCTCGGGCCAAGAGACCCAGTACTTC. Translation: CASSLGGSSGQETQYF.

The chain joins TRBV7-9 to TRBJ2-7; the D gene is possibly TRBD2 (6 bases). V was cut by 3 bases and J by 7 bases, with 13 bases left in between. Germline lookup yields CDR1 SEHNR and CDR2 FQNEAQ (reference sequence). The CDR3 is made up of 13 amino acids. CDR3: CASSLGLDWEQYF. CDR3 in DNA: TGTGCCAGCAGCTTGGGACTTGACTGGGAGCAGTACTTC. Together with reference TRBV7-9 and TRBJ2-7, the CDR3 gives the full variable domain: DTGVSQNPRHKITKRGQNVTFRCDPISEHNRLYWYRQTLGQGPEFLTYFQNEAQLEKSRLLSDRFSAERPKGSFSTLEIQRTEQGDSAMYLCASSLGLDWEQYFGPGTRLTVT.

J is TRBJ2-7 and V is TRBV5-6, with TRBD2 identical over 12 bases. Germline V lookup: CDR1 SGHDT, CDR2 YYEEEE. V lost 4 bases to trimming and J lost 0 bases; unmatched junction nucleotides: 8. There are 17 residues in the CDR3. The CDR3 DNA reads TGTGCCAGCAGCCCGACTAGCGGGGGTTACCTCTCCTACGAGCAGTACTTC. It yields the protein CASSPTSGGYLSYEQYF. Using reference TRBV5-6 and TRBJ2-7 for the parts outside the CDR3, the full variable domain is DAGVTQSPTHLIKTRGQQVTLRCSPKSGHDTVSWYQQALGQGPQFIFQYYEEEERQRGNFPDRFSGHQFPNYSSELNVNALLLGDSALYLCASSPTSGGYLSYEQYFGPGTRLTVT.

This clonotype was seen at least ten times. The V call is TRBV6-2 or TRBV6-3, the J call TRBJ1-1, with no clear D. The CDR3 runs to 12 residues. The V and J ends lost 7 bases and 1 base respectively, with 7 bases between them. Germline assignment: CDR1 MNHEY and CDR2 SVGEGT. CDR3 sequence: CASIATNTEAFF. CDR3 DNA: TGTGCCAGCATAGCCACGAACACTGAAGCTTTCTTT.